The clone carrying this T cell receptor (beta chain) was observed a few times. No antigen is known for it. This sample is drawn from a study of T cells in Graves' hyperthyroidism and ophthalmopathy. Study as a whole: The initial diagnosis was the point when peripheral blood was collected, ahead of any treatment. General study points: Most clonotypes expanded in the thyroid (above 0.001) were also present in blood. Prediction of ophthalmopathy progression came a median 6.5 months pre-onset.

Individuals with ophthalmopathy presented a Clinical Activity Score of at least 3, a NOSPECS grade of at least 4 and a duration under 3 months. This CDR3 region has 14 residues. Per the germline V gene, CDR1 is MDHEN and CDR2 is SYDVKM. V was trimmed by 1 base and J by 7 bases, leaving 11 bases between them. Amplified TCR beta CDR3 regions came from RNA transcripts. HTBI primers were the set used in a first-round RT-PCR of the TCR CDR3. TCRdb re-derived calls from the multiplex PCR reads in MiXCR, one entry per CDR3 protein. The top ten clones hold around 11% of a sample with about half a million distinct CDR3 sequences, roughly 25% of them seen once.

The chain is built from TRBV28 and TRBJ1-5; weak D call: TRBD1 (5 bases). The sequence derives from a woman younger than 45 with Graves' ophthalmopathy. The sequenced material came from blood. CDR3 sequence reads: CASSLLGTLQPQHF. The CDR3 DNA reads TGTGCCAGCAGTTTATTGGGGACGTTGCAGCCCCAGCATTTT.